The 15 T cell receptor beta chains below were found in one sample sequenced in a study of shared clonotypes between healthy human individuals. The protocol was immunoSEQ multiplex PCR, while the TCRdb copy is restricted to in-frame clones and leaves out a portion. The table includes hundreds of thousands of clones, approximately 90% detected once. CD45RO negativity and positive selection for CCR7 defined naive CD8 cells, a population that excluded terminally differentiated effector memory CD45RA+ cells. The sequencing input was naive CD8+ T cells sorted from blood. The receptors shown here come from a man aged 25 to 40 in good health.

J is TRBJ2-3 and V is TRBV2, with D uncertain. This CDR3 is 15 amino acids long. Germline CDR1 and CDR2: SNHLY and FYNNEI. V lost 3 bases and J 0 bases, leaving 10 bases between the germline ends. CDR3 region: CASSDQDRSTDTQYF. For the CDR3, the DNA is TGTGCCAGCAGTGATCAGGATCGGAGCACAGATACGCAGTATTTT.

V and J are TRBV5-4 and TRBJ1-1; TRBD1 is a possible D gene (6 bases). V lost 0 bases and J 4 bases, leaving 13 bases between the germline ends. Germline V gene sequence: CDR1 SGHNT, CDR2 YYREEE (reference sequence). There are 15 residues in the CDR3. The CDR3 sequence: CASSLAGGGPTEAFF. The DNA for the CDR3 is TGTGCCAGCAGCTTGGCAGGTGGGGGCCCCACTGAAGCTTTCTTT. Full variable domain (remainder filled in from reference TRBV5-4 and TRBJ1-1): ETGVTQSPTHLIKTRGQQVTLRCSSQSGHNTVSWYQQALGQGPQFIFQYYREEENGRGNFPPRFSGLQFPNYSSELNVNALELDDSALYLCASSLAGGGPTEAFFGQGTRLTVV.

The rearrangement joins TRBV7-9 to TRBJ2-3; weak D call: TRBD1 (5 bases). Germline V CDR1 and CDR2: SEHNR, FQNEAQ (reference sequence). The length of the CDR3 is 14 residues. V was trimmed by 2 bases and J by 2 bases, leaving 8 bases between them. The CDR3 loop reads CASSLLGDTDTQYF. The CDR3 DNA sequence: TGTGCCAGCAGCTTATTAGGGGACACAGATACGCAGTATTTT.

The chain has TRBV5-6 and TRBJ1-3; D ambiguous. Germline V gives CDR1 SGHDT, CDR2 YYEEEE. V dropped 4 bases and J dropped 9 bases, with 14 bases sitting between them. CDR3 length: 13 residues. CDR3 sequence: CASSLSGIGTIYF. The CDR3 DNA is TGTGCCAGCAGCCTCTCCGGGATCGGCACCATATATTTT.

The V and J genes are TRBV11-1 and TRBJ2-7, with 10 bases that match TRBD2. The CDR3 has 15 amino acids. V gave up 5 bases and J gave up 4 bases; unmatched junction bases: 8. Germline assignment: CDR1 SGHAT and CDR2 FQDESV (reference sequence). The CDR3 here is CASSIGAGGIYEQYF. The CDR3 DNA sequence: TGTGCCAGCAGCATAGGAGCGGGAGGGATATACGAGCAGTACTTC. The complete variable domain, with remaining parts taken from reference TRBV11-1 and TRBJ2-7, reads EAEVAQSPRYKITEKSQAVAFWCDPISGHATLYWYRQILGQGPELLVQFQDESVVDDSQLPKDRFSAERLKGVDSTLKIQPAELGDSAMYLCASSIGAGGIYEQYFGPGTRLTVT.

The CDR3 spells CASSLVTGRYEQYF. The DNA for the CDR3 is TGTGCCAGCAGCTTAGTAACGGGTCGCTACGAGCAGTACTTC. This chain links TRBV7-2 with TRBJ2-7, with D uncertain. V lost 1 base and J 3 bases, leaving 10 bases between the germline ends. The CDR3 is 14 amino acids. Germline values: CDR1 SGHTA, CDR2 FQGNSA.

CDR3 loop: CSVGRANYNEQFF. The CDR3 nucleotides are TGCAGCGTTGGTAGAGCTAACTACAATGAGCAGTTCTTC. The chain is built from TRBV29-1 and TRBJ2-1; D remains ambiguous. The germline V and J ends were trimmed by 4 bases and 3 bases, with 10 bases remaining between them. The germline V gene encodes CDR1 SQVTM and CDR2 ANQGSEA. The CDR3 contains 13 residues.

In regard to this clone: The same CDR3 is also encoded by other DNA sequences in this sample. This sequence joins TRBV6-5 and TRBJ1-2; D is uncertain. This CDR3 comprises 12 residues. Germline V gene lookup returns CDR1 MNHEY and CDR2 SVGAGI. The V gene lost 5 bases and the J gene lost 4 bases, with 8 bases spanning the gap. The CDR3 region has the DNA TGTGCCAGCAGTCCGGGCCCCTATGGCTACACCTTC. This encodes CASSPGPYGYTF.

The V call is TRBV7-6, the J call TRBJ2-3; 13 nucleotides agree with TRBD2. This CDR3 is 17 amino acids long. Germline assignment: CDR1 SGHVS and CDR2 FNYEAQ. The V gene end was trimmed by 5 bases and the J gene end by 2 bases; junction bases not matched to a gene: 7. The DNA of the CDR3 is TGTGCCAGCAGCCGACTAGCGGGAGGCCCTTCCACAGATACGCAGTATTTT. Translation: CASSRLAGGPSTDTQYF.

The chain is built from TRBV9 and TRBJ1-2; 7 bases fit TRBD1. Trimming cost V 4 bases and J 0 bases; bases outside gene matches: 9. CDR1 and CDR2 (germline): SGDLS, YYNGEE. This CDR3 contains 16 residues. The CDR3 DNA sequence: TGTGCCAGCAGCCCGCGGGACAGTTCCTCTAACTATGGCTACACCTTC. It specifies CASSPRDSSSNYGYTF.

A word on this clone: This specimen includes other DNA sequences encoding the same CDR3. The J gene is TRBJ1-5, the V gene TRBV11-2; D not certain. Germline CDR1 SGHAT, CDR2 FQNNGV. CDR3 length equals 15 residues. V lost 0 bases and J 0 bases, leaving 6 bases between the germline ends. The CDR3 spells CASSLDLLSNQPQHF. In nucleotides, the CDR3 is TGTGCCAGCAGCTTAGATCTTCTTAGCAATCAGCCCCAGCATTTT.

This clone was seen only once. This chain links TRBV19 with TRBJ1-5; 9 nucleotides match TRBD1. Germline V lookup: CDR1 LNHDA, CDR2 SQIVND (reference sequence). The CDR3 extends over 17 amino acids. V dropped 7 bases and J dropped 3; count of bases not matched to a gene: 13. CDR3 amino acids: CASTLTGTGFINQPQHF. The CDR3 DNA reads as TGTGCCAGTACCCTCACGGGGACAGGGTTTATCAATCAGCCCCAGCATTTT. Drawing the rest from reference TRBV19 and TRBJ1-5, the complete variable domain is DGGITQSPKYLFRKEGQNVTLSCEQNLNHDAMYWYRQDPGQGLRLIYYSQIVNDFQKGDIAEGYSVSREKKESFPLTVTSAQKNPTAFYLCASTLTGTGFINQPQHFGDGTRLSIL.

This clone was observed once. CDR3 sequence (DNA): TGCGCCAGCAGCTTGGACCGAAGCACAGATACGCAGTATTTT. Protein sequence: CASSLDRSTDTQYF. This sequence joins TRBV5-1 and TRBJ2-3, with D unresolved. CDR1 SGHRS and CDR2 YFSETQ come from the germline V gene. V was trimmed by 0 bases and J by 0 bases, leaving 5 bases between them. The CDR3 consists of 14 residues.

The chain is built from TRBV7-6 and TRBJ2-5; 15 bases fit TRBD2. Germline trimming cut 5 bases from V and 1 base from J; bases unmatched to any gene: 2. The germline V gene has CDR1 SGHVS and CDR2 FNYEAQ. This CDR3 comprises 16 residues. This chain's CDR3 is CASSQGLAGGQETQYF. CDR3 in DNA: TGTGCCAGCAGCCAGGGACTAGCGGGAGGCCAAGAGACCCAGTACTTC.

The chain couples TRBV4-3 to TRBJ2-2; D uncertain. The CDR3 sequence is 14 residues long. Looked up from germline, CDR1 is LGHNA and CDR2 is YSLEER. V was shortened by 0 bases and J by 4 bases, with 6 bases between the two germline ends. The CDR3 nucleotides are TGCGCCAGCAGCCAAGATTTCGGCACCGGGGAGCTGTTTTTT. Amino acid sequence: CASSQDFGTGELFF.